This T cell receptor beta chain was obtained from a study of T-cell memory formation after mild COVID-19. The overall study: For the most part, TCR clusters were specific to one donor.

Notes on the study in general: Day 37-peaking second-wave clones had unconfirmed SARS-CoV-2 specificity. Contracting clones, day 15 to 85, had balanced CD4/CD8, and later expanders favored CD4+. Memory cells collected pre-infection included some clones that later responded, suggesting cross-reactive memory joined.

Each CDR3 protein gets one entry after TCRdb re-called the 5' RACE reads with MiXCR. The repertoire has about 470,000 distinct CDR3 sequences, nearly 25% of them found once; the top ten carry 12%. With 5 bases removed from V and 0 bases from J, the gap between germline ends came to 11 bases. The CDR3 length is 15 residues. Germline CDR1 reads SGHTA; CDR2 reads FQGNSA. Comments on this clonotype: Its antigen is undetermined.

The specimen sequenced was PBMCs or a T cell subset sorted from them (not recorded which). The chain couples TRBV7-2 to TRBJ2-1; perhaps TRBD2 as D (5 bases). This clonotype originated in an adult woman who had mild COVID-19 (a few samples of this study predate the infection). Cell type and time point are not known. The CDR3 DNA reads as TGTGCCAGCAGCAAACTAGGGCCCTCCTACAATGAGCAGTTCTTC. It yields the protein CASSKLGPSYNEQFF.